Listed below are T cell receptor beta chains from one sample, sequenced in a study of CD8+CD57+ T cells in acquired aplastic anemia. Via MiXCR, TCRdb re-called the reads, giving one row per CDR3 protein. The sample carries approximately 190,000 distinct CDR3 sequences, around 45% recorded once. The sample consisted of sorted CD4+, CD8+, or CD8+CD57+ T cells (not recorded which) from PBMCs. Every receptor here comes from a human donor with aplastic anemia. Both conserved end residues are part of each CDR3. Each record gives: V gene, J gene, D gene, clone size, CDR3 DNA, CDR3 protein. D genes are given only for firm matches. Clone size, where shown, is once, few, many, or a class for clones that have expanded.

v_gene: TRBV7-9; j_gene: TRBJ2-7; d_gene: -; abundance: -; CDR3nt: TGTGCCAGCAGCTTAGTAACAGGACCAAACTACGAGCAGTACTTC; CDR3aa: CASSLVTGPNYEQYF
v_gene: TRBV15; j_gene: TRBJ2-7; d_gene: -; abundance: -; CDR3nt: TGTGCCACCAGCAAGGGACTGGCGGGGACTTACGAGCAGTACTTC; CDR3aa: CATSKGLAGTYEQYF
v_gene: TRBV20-1; j_gene: TRBJ1-4; d_gene: TRBD1; abundance: -; CDR3nt: TGCAGTGCTAGAGGAGTCGGGACAGCTACCGCAACTAATGAAAAACTGTTTTTT; CDR3aa: CSARGVGTATATNEKLFF
v_gene: TRBV11-2; j_gene: TRBJ2-1; d_gene: -; abundance: -; CDR3nt: TGTGCCAGCAGCTTAGAATGGGGGGCAGGGGTCGACAATGAGCAGTTCTTC; CDR3aa: CASSLEWGAGVDNEQFF
v_gene: TRBV2; j_gene: TRBJ1-1; d_gene: TRBD1; abundance: -; CDR3nt: TGTGCCAGCAGAGCTGCGGACAGGGGGAACACTGAAGCTTTCTTT; CDR3aa: CASRAADRGNTEAFF
v_gene: TRBV2; j_gene: TRBJ1-5; d_gene: -; abundance: -; CDR3nt: TGTGCCAGCAAGGGTAGCAGCAATCAGCCCCAGCATTTT; CDR3aa: CASKGSSNQPQHF
v_gene: TRBV7-8; j_gene: TRBJ2-7; d_gene: TRBD2; abundance: -; CDR3nt: TGTGCCAGCAGCCGAAGAAGTGAGACTAGCAGATACGAGCAGTACTTC; CDR3aa: CASSRRSETSRYEQYF
v_gene: TRBV29-1; j_gene: TRBJ2-3; d_gene: -; abundance: -; CDR3nt: TGCAGCGTTGTGAGGGGTAGCGCAGATACGCAGTATTTT; CDR3aa: CSVVRGSADTQYF
v_gene: TRBV7-9; j_gene: TRBJ2-2; d_gene: TRBD2; abundance: once; CDR3nt: TGTGCCAGCAGCGCGCGACTAGCGGGGGAGCTGTTTTTT; CDR3aa: CASSARLAGELFF
v_gene: TRBV15; j_gene: TRBJ2-7; d_gene: TRBD1; abundance: few; CDR3nt: TGTGCCACCAGCACACCGGGACAGGGATATGAGCAGTACTTC; CDR3aa: CATSTPGQGYEQYF
v_gene: TRBV29-1; j_gene: TRBJ2-1; d_gene: TRBD1; abundance: few; CDR3nt: TGCAGCGTCGTAGGGACAGGACGCCTCAATGAGCAGTTCTTC; CDR3aa: CSVVGTGRLNEQFF
v_gene: TRBV19; j_gene: TRBJ1-6; d_gene: -; abundance: -; CDR3nt: TGTGCCAGTAGGCATACGATAAGCCCCTATAGTCCACCCCTCCACTTT; CDR3aa: CASRHTISPYSPPLHF
v_gene: TRBV20-1; j_gene: TRBJ2-3; d_gene: TRBD2; abundance: many; CDR3nt: TGCAGTGCTAGCCCCCTGACTAGCGGGAGGGAAGATACGCAGTATTTT; CDR3aa: CSASPLTSGREDTQYF